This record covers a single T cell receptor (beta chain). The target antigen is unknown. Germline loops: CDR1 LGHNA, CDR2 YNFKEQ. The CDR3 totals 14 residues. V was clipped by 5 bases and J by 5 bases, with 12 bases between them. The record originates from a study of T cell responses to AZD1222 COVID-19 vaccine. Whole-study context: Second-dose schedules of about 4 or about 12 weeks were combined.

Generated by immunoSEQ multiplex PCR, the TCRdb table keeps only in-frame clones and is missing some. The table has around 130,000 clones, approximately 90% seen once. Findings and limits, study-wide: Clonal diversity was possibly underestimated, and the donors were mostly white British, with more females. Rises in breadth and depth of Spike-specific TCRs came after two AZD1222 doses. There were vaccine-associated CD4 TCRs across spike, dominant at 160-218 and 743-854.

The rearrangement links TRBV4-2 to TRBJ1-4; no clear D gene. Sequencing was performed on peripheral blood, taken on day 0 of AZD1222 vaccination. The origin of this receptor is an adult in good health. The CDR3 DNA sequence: TGTGCCAGCAGCGACACTCTGGAAAATGAAAAACTGTTTTTT. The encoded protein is CASSDTLENEKLFF.